One T cell receptor beta chain is described in this entry. The sample is drawn from a study of blood T cell repertoires in COVID-19. The overall study: In each case, the material was cDNA or gDNA derived from T cells, B-cell-depleted T cells, or PBMCs.

This CDR3 has 14 amino acids. V was cut by 4 bases and J by 1 base, with 11 bases left in between. Germline CDR1 reads SGHTS; CDR2 reads YDEGEE. The authors' processing: Reference gene primer amplification yielded estimated nucleated cell counts. Produced via immunoSEQ multiplex PCR; TCRdb's table is partial and in-frame only. For V, J and clone size, that table is used; D and trimming come from the DNA. The table has nearly 250,000 clones, about 82% seen once. The receptor comes from an elderly woman with COVID-19, enrolled during active disease. The specimen was peripheral blood. The J gene is TRBJ1-1, the V gene TRBV5-8; D may be TRBD1 (6 bases). The CDR3 here is CASSPGQRNTEAFF. CDR3 coding DNA: TGTGCCAGCAGCCCCGGACAGAGGAACACTGAAGCTTTCTTT. The entire variable domain, with the rest obtained from reference TRBV5-8 and TRBJ1-1, is as follows: EAGVTQSPTHLIKTRGQQATLRCSPISGHTSVYWYQQALGLGLQFLLWYDEGEERNRGNFPPRFSGRQFPNYSSELNVNALELEDSALYLCASSPGQRNTEAFFGQGTRLTVV.